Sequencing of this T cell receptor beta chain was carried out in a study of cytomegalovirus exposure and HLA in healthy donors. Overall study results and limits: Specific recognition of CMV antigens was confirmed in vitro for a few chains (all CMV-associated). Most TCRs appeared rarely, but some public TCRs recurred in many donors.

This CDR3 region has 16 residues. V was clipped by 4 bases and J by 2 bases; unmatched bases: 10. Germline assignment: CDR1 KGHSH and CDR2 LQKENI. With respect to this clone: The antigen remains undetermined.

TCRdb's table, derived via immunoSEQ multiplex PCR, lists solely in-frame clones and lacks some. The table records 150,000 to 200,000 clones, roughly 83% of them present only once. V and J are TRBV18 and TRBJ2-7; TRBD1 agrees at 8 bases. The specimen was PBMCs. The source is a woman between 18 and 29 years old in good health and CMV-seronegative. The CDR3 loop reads CASSHNSGTGAYEQYF. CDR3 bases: TGTGCCAGCTCACACAACTCCGGGACAGGAGCCTACGAGCAGTACTTC.